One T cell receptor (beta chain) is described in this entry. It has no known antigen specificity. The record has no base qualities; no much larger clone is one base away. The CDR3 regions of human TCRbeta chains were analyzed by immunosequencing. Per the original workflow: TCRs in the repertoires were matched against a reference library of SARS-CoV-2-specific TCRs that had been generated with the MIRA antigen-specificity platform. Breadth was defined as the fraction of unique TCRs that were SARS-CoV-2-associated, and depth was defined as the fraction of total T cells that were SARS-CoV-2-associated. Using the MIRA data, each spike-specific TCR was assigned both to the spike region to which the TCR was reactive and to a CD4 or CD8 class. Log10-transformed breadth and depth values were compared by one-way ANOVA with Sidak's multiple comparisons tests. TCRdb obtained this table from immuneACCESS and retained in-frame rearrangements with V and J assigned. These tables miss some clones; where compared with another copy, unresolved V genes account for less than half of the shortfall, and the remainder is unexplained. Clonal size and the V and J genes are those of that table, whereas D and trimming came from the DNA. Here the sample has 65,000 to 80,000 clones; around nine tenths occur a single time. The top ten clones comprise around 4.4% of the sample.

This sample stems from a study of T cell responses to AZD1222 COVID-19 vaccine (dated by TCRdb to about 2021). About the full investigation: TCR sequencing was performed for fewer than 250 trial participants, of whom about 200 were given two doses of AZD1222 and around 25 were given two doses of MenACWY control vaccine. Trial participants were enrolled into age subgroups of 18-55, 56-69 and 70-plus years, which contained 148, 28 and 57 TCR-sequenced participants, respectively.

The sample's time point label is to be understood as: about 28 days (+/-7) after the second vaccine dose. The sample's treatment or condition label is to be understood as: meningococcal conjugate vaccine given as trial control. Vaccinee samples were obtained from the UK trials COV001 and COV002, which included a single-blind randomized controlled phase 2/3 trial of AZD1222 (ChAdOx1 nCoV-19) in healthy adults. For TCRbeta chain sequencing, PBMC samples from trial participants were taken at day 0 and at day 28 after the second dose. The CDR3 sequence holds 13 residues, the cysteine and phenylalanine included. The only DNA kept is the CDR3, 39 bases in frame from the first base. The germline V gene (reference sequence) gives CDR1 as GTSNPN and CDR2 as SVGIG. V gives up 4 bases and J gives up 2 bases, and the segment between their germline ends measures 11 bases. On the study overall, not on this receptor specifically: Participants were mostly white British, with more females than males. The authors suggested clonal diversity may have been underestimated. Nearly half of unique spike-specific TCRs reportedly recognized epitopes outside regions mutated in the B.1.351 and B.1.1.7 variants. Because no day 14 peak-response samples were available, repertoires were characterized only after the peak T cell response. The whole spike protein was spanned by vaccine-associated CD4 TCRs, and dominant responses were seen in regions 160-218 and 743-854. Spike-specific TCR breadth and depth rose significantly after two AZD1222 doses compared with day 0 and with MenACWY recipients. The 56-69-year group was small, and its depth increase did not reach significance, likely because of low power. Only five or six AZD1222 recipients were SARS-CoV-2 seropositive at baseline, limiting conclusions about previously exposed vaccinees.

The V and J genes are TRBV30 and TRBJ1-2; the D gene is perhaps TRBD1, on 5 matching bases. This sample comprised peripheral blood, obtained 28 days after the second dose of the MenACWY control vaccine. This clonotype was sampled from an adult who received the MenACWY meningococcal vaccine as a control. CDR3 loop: CAWTPSGNYGYTF. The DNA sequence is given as TGTGCCTGGACCCCTTCAGGGAACTATGGCTACACCTTC.